Below are 13 T cell receptor beta chains sequenced from a single sample in a study of blood T cells in healthy people across ages. The use of a sample-barcoded 5' primer and a J-beta primer mix characterized a second PCR of 7 to 11 cycles. A single record per CDR3 protein comes from TCRdb applying MiXCR to the 5' RACE reads. The sample consists of fewer than 900,000 distinct CDR3 sequences, 49% of them appearing once. Specimen: blood. Receptors were obtained from a woman aged 60-70 years in good health.

This clonotype has more than one count but fewer than ten. The junction differs from germline at one of its ends, possibly a read error. This chain uses TRBV27 with TRBJ1-1, with D maybe TRBD1 (6 bases). The CDR3 has 13 amino acids. Germline V CDR1 and CDR2: MNHEY, SMNVEV (reference sequence). The CDR3 here is CASSVSGHDEAFF. DNA for the CDR3: TGTGCCAGCAGTGTATCGGGACACGATGAAGCTTTCTTT.

A few counts support this clonotype. The chain joins TRBV9 to TRBJ2-4, with unresolved D. Germline V gives CDR1 SGDLS, CDR2 YYNGEE. The CDR3 sequence is 16 residues long. Trimming left V 4 bases short and J 6 bases short, with 20 bases between. CDR3 sequence (DNA): TGTGCCAGCAGCCCAAGAGAGCTGGTTTCAGTAAACATTCAGTACTTC. Translation: CASSPRELVSVNIQYF.

The chain joins TRBV7-9 to TRBJ2-2; D gene ambiguous. V dropped 1 base and J dropped 4 bases, with 10 bases sitting between them. The CDR3 is 15 amino acids. Germline loops: CDR1 SEHNR, CDR2 FQNEAQ (reference sequence). In nucleotides, the CDR3 is TGTGCCAGCAGCTTAGGCACGGCGATCACCGGGGAGCTGTTTTTT. Its protein product is CASSLGTAITGELFF.

The chain employs TRBV7-2 and TRBJ2-1; tentatively, D is TRBD2 (6 bases). CDR3 length equals 15 residues. Germline loops: CDR1 SGHTA, CDR2 FQGNSA. V lost 5 bases and J 6 bases, leaving 17 bases between the germline ends. CDR3 coding DNA: TGTGCCAGCAGCAGGAGGTCTAGCGAGGGCAATGAGCAGTTCTTC. Amino acids: CASSRRSSEGNEQFF.

Written as DNA, the CDR3 is TGTGCCAGCAGTTTTGGGGAGGCCTATGGCTACACCTTC. Its protein is CASSFGEAYGYTF. V gene TRBV12-3 or TRBV12-4 combines with J gene TRBJ1-2; D uncertain. The CDR3 consists of 13 residues. Trimming removed 3 bases from V and 4 bases from J, with 9 bases in between.

The chain is built from TRBV5-1 and TRBJ2-2; 11 nucleotides agree with TRBD2. Germline-derived CDR1 and CDR2 are SGHRS and YFSETQ. The CDR3 runs to 16 residues. The junction had 12 bases not matched to a gene; V was cut back by 8 bases and J by 6 bases. The CDR3 spells CASYILAGGSSGELFF. CDR3 nucleotides: TGCGCCAGTTACATTCTAGCGGGAGGCTCCTCCGGGGAGCTGTTTTTT.

This rearrangement joins TRBV7-2 to TRBJ1-2; the match to TRBD1 covers 11 bases. J was trimmed by 4 bases and V by 1 base; bases with no gene match: 2. CDR1 is SGHTA, CDR2 FQGNSA, per germline. The CDR3 runs 15 residues. CDR3 sequence: CASSLGTGGGYGYTF. In DNA, the CDR3 is TGTGCCAGCAGCTTAGGGACAGGGGGCGGCTATGGCTACACCTTC.

The genes are TRBV7-9 and TRBJ2-3, with no clear D. V lost 7 bases and J lost 4, with 9 bases in between. There are 12 residues in the CDR3. Germline lookup yields CDR1 SEHNR and CDR2 FQNEAQ (reference sequence). CDR3 region: CASTLSADTQYF. In DNA form, the CDR3 reads TGTGCCAGCACCCTGAGCGCAGATACGCAGTATTTT.

The table lists this clonotype with a few counts. The CDR3 bases are TGTGCCAGCAGCTCAGGGATTGGCTATGGCTACACCTTC. Encoded protein: CASSSGIGYGYTF. V gene TRBV7-2 combines with J gene TRBJ1-2, with D possibly being TRBD1 (5 bases). With 4 bases removed from V and 4 bases from J, the gap between germline ends came to 10 bases. The V gene's germline CDR1 is SGHTA and CDR2 FQGNSA. The CDR3 is made up of 13 amino acids. The whole variable domain, filled in from reference TRBV7-2 and TRBJ1-2, reads GAGVSQSPSNKVTEKGKDVELRCDPISGHTALYWYRQSLGQGLEFLIYFQGNSAPDKSGLPSDRFSAERTGGSVSTLTIQRTQQEDSAVYLCASSSGIGYGYTFGSGTRLTVV.

CDR3 nucleotide sequence: TGTGCCAGCAGTCCTTTGGGGGGGTTGGGTTCCTATAATTCACCCCTCCACTTT. Its protein is CASSPLGGLGSYNSPLHF. This chain uses TRBV12-3 or TRBV12-4 with TRBJ1-6; weak D call: TRBD1 (5 bases). Trimming left V 5 bases short and J 1 base short, with 18 bases between. The CDR3 covers 18 residues.

The rearrangement links TRBV20-1 to TRBJ2-5, with a tentative D call TRBD1 (6 bases). This CDR3 contains 12 residues. V dropped 3 bases and J dropped 5 bases, with 10 bases sitting between them. Germline CDR1 reads DFQATT; CDR2 reads SNEGSKA (reference sequence). The CDR3 nucleotides read TGCAGTGCTAGTCGGCAGGGGGAGACCCAGTACTTC. The encoded protein is CSASRQGETQYF.

The table lists this clonotype with a count of one. This chain links TRBV5-1 with TRBJ2-7; 8 bases line up with TRBD1. Germline V lookup: CDR1 SGHRS, CDR2 YFSETQ. The V gene end was trimmed by 4 bases and the J gene end by 1 base; junction bases not matched to a gene: 7. The CDR3 is made up of 15 amino acids. The CDR3 DNA sequence: TGCGCCAGCAGCCCGAGGACAGGGCCGTCCTACGAGCAGTACTTC. This codes for CASSPRTGPSYEQYF.

This clonotype turned up a few times. The CDR3 loop reads CASSLGPRPHEQYF. The CDR3 nucleotides are TGTGCCAGCAGCTTGGGCCCCAGGCCCCACGAGCAGTACTTC. The V and J genes are TRBV5-5 and TRBJ2-7; D remains ambiguous. V was pared by 0 bases and J by 5 bases, with 12 bases between. This CDR3 region has 14 residues. Looked up from germline, CDR1 is SGHKS and CDR2 is YYEKEE (reference sequence).